This TCR beta chain came from a study of blood T cell repertoires in COVID-19. Study overall: Whether acute or convalescent, the COVID-19 samples came from the United States, Italy and Spain. Sources were T cells, B-cell-depleted T cells, or PBMCs; the material itself was cDNA or gDNA.

Deletions cut 6 bases from V and 1 base from J, with 16 bases between. The CDR3 covers 16 residues. Germline lookup yields CDR1 MDHEN and CDR2 SYDVKM. Original data processing: Cell counts per sample came from amplifying reference gene primers. TCRdb keeps only in-frame clones here, not all; method: immunoSEQ multiplex PCR. Clone size and the V and J calls come from that table; the DNA yielded D and trimming. This repertoire shows 53,000 or so clones, approximately 90% found once; its top ten account for around 3.1%. The receptor comes from a human donor in a cohort sampled during active COVID-19. This chain connects TRBV28 to TRBJ1-5; D is possibly TRBD1 (5 bases). What was sequenced was peripheral blood. The CDR3 region has the DNA TGTGCCAGCAGAGTCCTCAGGGCAAGGAGCAATCAGCCCCAGCATTTT. This translates into CASRVLRARSNQPQHF.